The 16 T cell receptor beta chains listed next were all sequenced from one sample in a study of a mutant IDH1 vaccine in newly diagnosed glioma (dated by TCRdb to the early 2020s). For these receptors, no antigen is known. Explained via the paper, the time point label denotes: week 5, during vaccination. Every vaccine dose consisted of 300 ug of a 20-mer mutant IDH1 peptide in Montanide, administered subcutaneously together with topical imiquimod. The method was the immunoSEQ multiplex PCR assay. Not all clones reach the TCRdb copy of this immuneACCESS table, which keeps in-frame sequences only. Checked studies attribute under half of the gap to unresolved V genes and leave the rest unexplained. The sample table records over 25,000 clones; around 90% of these occur just once. The ten most abundant clones make up around 3% of the sample. This material consisted of peripheral blood mononuclear cells (PBMCs), taken from a glioma patient whose treatment included an IDH1 peptide vaccine. These receptors were collected from a woman aged 40 to 50 with glioma. Some clones in this sample may be carry-over from other donors' samples.

This clone was detected only once. The rearrangement joins TRBV5-4 to TRBJ1-6, with TRBD1 matching 7 bases. CDR3 size: 15 residues. Germline V lookup: CDR1 SGHNT, CDR2 YYREEE (reference sequence). The V segment lost 4 bases and the J segment 9 bases; nucleotides outside the gene matches: 10. CDR3 sequence reads: CASSRRESGGSPLHF. The CDR3 DNA follows: TGTGCCAGCAGCCGGCGAGAGTCAGGGGGTTCACCCCTCCACTTT.

The CDR3 sequence: CAVRTDNEKLFF. CDR3 bases: TGCGCCGTACGGACAGATAATGAAAAACTGTTTTTT. V gene TRBV5-1 combines with J gene TRBJ1-4; tentative D call: TRBD1 (6 bases). Trimming pared 10 bases from V and 4 bases from J, leaving 11 bases between. Germline V lookup: CDR1 SGHRS, CDR2 YFSETQ. This CDR3 has 12 amino acids.

Only one count was recorded for this clone. The chain combines TRBV11-2 with TRBJ1-1; 8 positions agree with TRBD1. The length of the CDR3 is 15 residues. Germline V gives CDR1 SGHAT, CDR2 FQNNGV. Trimming took 4 bases from V and 2 from J; bases not matched to a gene: 6. CDR3 residues: CASSSRTGINTEAFF. The CDR3 DNA sequence: TGTGCCAGCAGCTCAAGGACAGGGATCAACACTGAAGCTTTCTTT.

CDR3 region: CASSDPGTGWNTEAFF. Here the CDR3 DNA reads TGTGCCAGCAGCGACCCCGGGACCGGATGGAACACTGAAGCTTTCTTT. The V gene is TRBV7-8, the J gene TRBJ1-1; a weak D match, TRBD1 (5 bases). Trimming pared 5 bases from V and 1 base from J, leaving 17 bases between. The CDR3 is 16 amino acids. Germline assignment: CDR1 SGHVS and CDR2 FQNEAQ. Supplemented by reference TRBV7-8 and TRBJ1-1, the full variable domain reads GAGVSQSPRYKVAKRGQDVALRCDPISGHVSLFWYQQALGQGPEFLTYFQNEAQLDKSGLPSDRFFAERPEGSVSTLKIQRTQQEDSAVYLCASSDPGTGWNTEAFFGQGTRLTVV.

The CDR3: CASRTVTGNGYTF. The CDR3 coding sequence is TGTGCCAGCAGGACCGTTACAGGGAATGGCTACACCTTC. The chain uses TRBV2 and TRBJ1-2; tentatively, D is TRBD1 (6 bases). From germline, CDR1 is SNHLY and CDR2 FYNNEI. The CDR3 covers 13 residues. V was cut by 6 bases and J by 6 bases, with 14 bases left in between. Filled out from reference TRBV2 and TRBJ1-2, the complete variable domain reads EPEVTQTPSHQVTQMGQEVILRCVPISNHLYFYWYRQILGQKVEFLVSFYNNEISEKSEIFDDQFSVERPDGSNFTLKIRSTKLEDSAMYFCASRTVTGNGYTFGSGTRLTVV.

The chain uses TRBV27 and TRBJ1-4; no reliable D call. Per the germline V gene, CDR1 is MNHEY and CDR2 is SMNVEV (reference sequence). CDR3 size: 13 residues. Trimming pared 3 bases from V and 3 bases from J, leaving 5 bases between. The CDR3 nucleotides are TGTGCCAGCAGTTTTAGGGCTAATGAAAAACTGTTTTTT. Its translation: CASSFRANEKLFF.

The chain couples TRBV15 to TRBJ1-5; D is possibly TRBD1 (5 bases). The V gene lost 0 bases and the J gene lost 3 bases, with 9 bases spanning the gap. The V gene's germline CDR1 is LNHNV and CDR2 YYDKDF (reference sequence). The CDR3 is 15 residues long. CDR3 coding DNA: TGTGCCACCAGCAGAGATGGCAGGGACAATCAGCCCCAGCATTTT. This encodes CATSRDGRDNQPQHF.

The chain recombines TRBV11-3 with TRBJ2-3, with 7 nucleotides matching TRBD1. Germline V gene data show CDR1 as SGHNT and CDR2 as YENEEA. V shed 5 bases, J shed 6 bases, and the junction held 2 bases outside the gene matches. This CDR3 contains 12 residues. In DNA, the CDR3 is TGTGCCAGCAGCCGACAGGGCGATACGCAGTATTTT. It is translated as CASSRQGDTQYF.

This sequence joins TRBV19 and TRBJ1-2; D ambiguous. Germline assignment: CDR1 LNHDA and CDR2 SQIVND (reference sequence). CDR3 size: 14 residues. Trimming removed 6 bases from V and 2 bases from J, with 13 bases in between. The CDR3 bases are TGTGCCAGTAGCCGAGACTACCTGAACTATGGCTACACCTTC. Its translation: CASSRDYLNYGYTF.

The rearrangement joins TRBV4-3 to TRBJ1-1; 7 bases are shared with TRBD1. This CDR3 spans 14 amino acids. The junction had 2 bases not matched to a gene; V was cut back by 3 bases and J by 1 base. Germline assignment: CDR1 LGHNA and CDR2 YSLEER. This chain's CDR3 is CASSQEGANTEAFF. The CDR3 bases are TGCGCCAGCAGCCAGGAGGGGGCGAACACTGAAGCTTTCTTT.

The chain recombines TRBV28 with TRBJ2-7; 9 nucleotides agree with TRBD2. The germline gives CDR1 MDHEN, CDR2 SYDVKM. Trimming removed 3 bases from V and 3 bases from J; junction bases left unmatched: 3. CDR3 length equals 14 residues. The CDR3 DNA reads TGTGCCAGCAGTTTCGTGACTAGCGGCTACGAGCAGTACTTC. This codes for CASSFVTSGYEQYF.

V and J are TRBV7-2 and TRBJ2-3; 9 positions agree with TRBD2. The V gene end was trimmed by 5 bases and the J gene end by 4 bases; junction bases not matched to a gene: 10. Germline lookup yields CDR1 SGHTA and CDR2 FQGNSA. CDR3 length: 16 residues. The CDR3 loop reads CASSPLAGGRADTQYF. The CDR3 bases are TGTGCCAGCAGCCCCCTGGCGGGAGGGAGGGCAGATACGCAGTATTTT.

This clone has a single count. V is TRBV25-1 and J is TRBJ2-7, with unresolved D. The CDR3 runs to 14 residues. Per germline, CDR1 MGHDK and CDR2 SYGVNS. V dropped 1 base and J dropped 4 bases, with 11 bases sitting between them. The CDR3 protein is CASSEFNTWYEQYF. CDR3 bases: TGTGCCAGCAGTGAATTTAACACATGGTACGAGCAGTACTTC.

The chain employs TRBV4-1 and TRBJ1-6, with 10 bases that match TRBD1. This CDR3 region has 14 residues. After removal of 4 bases from V and 9 bases from J, the junction contained 3 bases not matched to a gene. Germline assignment: CDR1 MGHRA and CDR2 YSYEKL. The CDR3 region is CASSPDRGLSPLHF. The DNA for the CDR3 is TGCGCCAGCAGCCCAGACAGGGGGCTTTCACCCCTCCACTTT.

V and J are TRBV4-1 and TRBJ2-3; no definite D call. V gave up 5 bases and J gave up 4 bases, with 10 bases separating them. CDR1 and CDR2 (germline): MGHRA, YSYEKL. The CDR3 loop spans 13 amino acids. CDR3 in DNA: TGCGCCAGCAGCTCACAACCCCCAGATACGCAGTATTTT. Its translation is CASSSQPPDTQYF.

This clone was found once. This chain joins TRBV7-8 and TRBJ2-5, with a weak D call TRBD1 (5 bases). The V end was cut by 5 bases, the J end by 3 bases, with 10 bases between. The CDR3 covers 13 residues. Germline assignment: CDR1 SGHVS and CDR2 FQNEAQ. The CDR3 DNA sequence: TGTGCCAGCAGCGCCCCCAGGGAAGAGACCCAGTACTTC. Translated, it gives CASSAPREETQYF.